Presented here are 16 T cell receptor beta chains from one specimen sequenced in a study of T cells after yellow fever vaccination. TCRdb re-derived calls from the 5' RACE reads in MiXCR, one entry per CDR3 protein. The sample records some 340,000 distinct CDR3 sequences, 9.5% to 12% being singletons. This specimen consisted of CD4+ T cells sorted from PBMCs, obtained 45 days after the yellow fever booster vaccination. All receptors come from a man between 18 and 29 years old who received the YFV17D yellow fever vaccine.

The chain links TRBV5-1 to TRBJ1-5; possibly TRBD1 for D (5 bases). With 1 base removed from V and 5 bases from J, the gap between germline ends came to 13 bases. The CDR3 totals 15 residues. Germline V gives CDR1 SGHRS, CDR2 YFSETQ. CDR3 nucleotides: TGCGCCAGCAGCTTGACGTCAGGGACTTATCAGCCCCAGCATTTT. Protein product: CASSLTSGTYQPQHF.

This chain links TRBV20-1 with TRBJ2-5; D is unclear. Per germline, CDR1 DFQATT and CDR2 SNEGSKA (reference sequence). Trimming pared 0 bases from V and 3 bases from J, leaving 8 bases between. The CDR3 sequence is 13 residues long. The CDR3: CSARDLIKETQYF. The CDR3 DNA follows: TGCAGTGCTAGAGATTTGATCAAAGAGACCCAGTACTTC.

The chain is built from TRBV12-3 or TRBV12-4 and TRBJ1-2, with 7 nucleotides matching TRBD1. This CDR3 is 14 amino acids long. V lost 6 bases, J lost 8 bases, and 12 bases stayed unmatched. The CDR3 sequence is CASRSSDRLRGYTF. Here the CDR3 DNA reads TGTGCCAGCAGGTCCTCGGACAGGCTTCGCGGCTACACCTTC.

In this sample, this clonotype turned up a few times. J is TRBJ1-6 and V is TRBV18; D might be TRBD1 (6 bases). Germline V gene data show CDR1 as KGHSH and CDR2 as LQKENI. Trimming stripped 5 bases from V and 7 bases from J, with 12 bases between. This CDR3 has 14 residues. The CDR3 DNA is TGTGCCAGCTCAGGGGCCAGGGGAAATTCACCCCTCCACTTT. It encodes CASSGARGNSPLHF.

The V gene is TRBV3-1, the J gene TRBJ2-5, with a weak D call TRBD1 (6 bases). CDR3 length: 14 amino acids. Germline V gene sequence: CDR1 LGHDT, CDR2 YNNKEL (reference sequence). V lost 4 bases and J 5 bases, leaving 14 bases between the germline ends. The CDR3 nucleotides are TGTGCCAGCAGCCCTGGAACAGGGTGGGAGACCCAGTACTTC. Translating gives CASSPGTGWETQYF.

This clonotype occurred many times. V is TRBV12-3 or TRBV12-4 and J is TRBJ1-2; D is perhaps TRBD1 (5 bases). Trimming shortened V by 7 bases and J by 4 bases, and 13 bases separated the two germline ends. The CDR3 contains 13 residues. The DNA for the CDR3 is TGTGCCAGCACTAGACCAGGGTCCTATGGCTACACCTTC. Translated: CASTRPGSYGYTF.

This clonotype was found a few times. The rearrangement links TRBV15 to TRBJ2-5; D remains ambiguous. Trimming shortened V by 6 bases and J by 5 bases, and 10 bases separated the two germline ends. This CDR3 has 12 residues. CDR1 LNHNV and CDR2 YYDKDF come from the germline V gene (reference sequence). CDR3 residues: CATRATGETQYF. CDR3 coding DNA: TGTGCCACCAGGGCTACTGGGGAGACCCAGTACTTC.

CDR3 amino acids: CASNLDRYTEAFF. The CDR3 nucleotides read TGTGCCAGCAATCTTGACAGATACACTGAAGCTTTCTTT. The V and J genes are TRBV12-3 or TRBV12-4 and TRBJ1-1; D possibly corresponds to TRBD1 (5 bases). The V end lost 7 bases, the J end lost 3 bases, and 12 bases lay between the germline ends. The CDR3 runs to 13 residues.

V is TRBV5-1 and J is TRBJ2-7; TRBD1 matches at 11 bases. Germline CDR1 SGHRS, CDR2 YFSETQ. The V segment lost 4 bases and the J segment 4 bases; nucleotides outside the gene matches: 4. There are 14 residues in the CDR3. The CDR3 here is CASSGDRGWYEQYF. The CDR3 DNA reads TGCGCCAGCAGCGGGGACAGGGGGTGGTACGAGCAGTACTTC.

The gene calls are TRBV7-8 and TRBJ2-3; tentative D call: TRBD2 (7 bases). Deletions cut 1 base from V and 14 bases from J, with 28 bases between. The CDR3 spans 17 residues. Germline V gene data show CDR1 as SGHVS and CDR2 as FQNEAQ. CDR3 in amino acids: CASSLVPGGHSLGLSYF. The CDR3 DNA is TGTGCCAGCAGCTTAGTTCCCGGGGGGCACTCCCTAGGCTTGTCGTATTTT.

This clonotype was detected a few times. The chain carries TRBV9 and TRBJ1-1, with D possibly being TRBD1 (5 bases). The CDR3 has 15 amino acids. Germline CDR1 is SGDLS and CDR2 is YYNGEE. V was shortened by 4 bases and J by 0 bases, with 13 bases between the two germline ends. CDR3 loop: CASSPRGSMNTEAFF. The DNA for the CDR3 is TGTGCCAGCAGCCCCCGGGGGAGCATGAACACTGAAGCTTTCTTT.

In this sample, this clonotype turned up a few times. DNA for the CDR3: TGTGCCAGCTCACCGACCGGGCTCACTGAAGCTTTCTTT. Its protein is CASSPTGLTEAFF. This chain links TRBV18 with TRBJ1-1; the D is unclear. Trimming removed 3 bases at V and 4 bases at J, with 9 bases between. The CDR3 totals 13 residues. The V gene's germline CDR1 is KGHSH and CDR2 LQKENI.

This clonotype was counted between two and nine times. The CDR3 here is CASSLPGTSGGAADTQYF. Written as DNA, the CDR3 is TGCGCCAGCAGCTTGCCCGGGACTAGCGGGGGAGCGGCAGATACGCAGTATTTT. This chain links TRBV5-1 with TRBJ2-3; 14 bases map to TRBD2. V trimming: 1 base; J trimming: 4 bases; junction bases outside the gene matches: 8. Germline CDR1 SGHRS, CDR2 YFSETQ. The CDR3 has 18 amino acids.

This clonotype came up a few times. V and J are TRBV24-1 and TRBJ2-3, with D uncertain. The V and J ends lost 2 bases and 8 bases respectively, with 4 bases between them. The CDR3 consists of 11 residues. Germline CDR1 is KGHDR and CDR2 is SFDVKD. The CDR3 loop is CATSDYGTQYF. The DNA for the CDR3 is TGTGCCACCAGTGATTACGGTACGCAGTATTTT.

This clonotype has only a few counts. The chain combines TRBV9 with TRBJ2-2; possible D gene TRBD2, 7 bases. CDR3 size: 19 residues. The V gene lost 0 bases and the J gene lost 4 bases, with 22 bases spanning the gap. Germline V gives CDR1 SGDLS, CDR2 YYNGEE. CDR3 nucleotides: TGTGCCAGCAGCGTAGCTCTTCAACCGGGGGGCGAATTCACCGGGGAGCTGTTTTTT. Its protein product is CASSVALQPGGEFTGELFF.

This clonotype showed up just a few times. J is TRBJ2-3 and V is TRBV10-3, with 9 nucleotides matching TRBD1. V lost 2 bases and J lost 7; bases outside the gene matches: 10. The CDR3 consists of 16 residues. From germline, CDR1 is ENHRY and CDR2 SYGVKD. The CDR3 region is CAISEEGDRALNTQYF. DNA of the CDR3: TGTGCCATCAGTGAGGAAGGGGACAGGGCTCTAAATACGCAGTATTTT.